The present T cell receptor beta chain was sequenced within a study of T cell repertoires in ileal Crohn's disease. Study in general: Thiopurines (around ten) or anti-TNF agents (approximately 20) were given postoperatively to about half.

Indicated time point: neoterminal ileum biopsy at postoperative endoscopy, about 6 months after surgery. Included were adult ileal or ileocolonic Crohn's patients indicated for ileocolonic resection. V lost 5 bases to trimming and J lost 1 base, with 12 bases between them. CDR1 is LGHNA, CDR2 YNFKEQ, per germline. There are 16 residues in the CDR3. Method: immunoSEQ multiplex PCR; TCRdb's copy keeps in-frame clones and lacks some. The sample holds several thousand clones, 81% seen once. The chain has TRBV4-2 and TRBJ2-6; D perhaps matches TRBD2 (5 bases). Sequencing was carried out using ileal tissue. This TCR was recovered from an adult with Crohn's disease. The CDR3 here is CASSSREGSGANVLTF. The CDR3, as DNA: TGTGCCAGCAGCTCCCGGGAAGGATCTGGGGCCAACGTCCTGACTTTC.